These 6 T cell receptor beta chains were sequenced from one sample in a study of a mutant IDH1 vaccine in newly diagnosed glioma (TCRdb year 2021). Their specific antigens are unknown. This specimen's time point label, per the study, means: week 47, end of study. Every vaccine dose consisted of 300 ug of a 20-mer mutant IDH1 peptide in Montanide, administered subcutaneously together with topical imiquimod. Receptors were amplified or captured by the immunoSEQ multiplex PCR assay. Drawn from immuneACCESS, this table holds only the in-frame rearrangements with V and J called that TCRdb kept. Clones are partly lost; checked studies trace under half to an unresolved V gene and leave the rest unexplained. This sample comprises some 50,000 clones, less than 65% of them detected only once. The ten most abundant clones make up around 4.8% of the sample. The starting material was peripheral blood mononuclear cells (PBMCs), obtained from a glioma patient whose treatment included an IDH1 peptide vaccine. These TCRs come from a man in his forties with glioma. Some clones in this sample may be carry-over from other donors' samples.

This clone was seen more than once but under ten times. The rearrangement links TRBV4-1 to TRBJ2-6; D gene ambiguous. The CDR3 is 17 residues long. Trimming stripped 0 bases from V and 0 bases from J, with 9 bases between. Germline CDR1 and CDR2: MGHRA and YSYEKL. In nucleotides, the CDR3 is TGCGCCAGCAGCCAAGACAGAATAAGCTCTGGGGCCAACGTCCTGACTTTC. Translating it yields CASSQDRISSGANVLTF.

J is TRBJ1-1 and V is TRBV5-4; D remains ambiguous. Germline CDR1 is SGHNT and CDR2 is YYREEE (reference sequence). There are 15 residues in the CDR3. Trimming shortened V by 0 bases and J by 0 bases, and 9 bases separated the two germline ends. The CDR3 DNA is TGTGCCAGCAGCTTGGAGGCCAGGATGAACACTGAAGCTTTCTTT. Translated, it gives CASSLEARMNTEAFF.

The chain employs TRBV19 and TRBJ2-7, with D uncertain. Germline V gene sequence: CDR1 LNHDA, CDR2 SQIVND (reference sequence). The CDR3 contains 11 residues. The germline V and J ends were trimmed by 3 bases and 6 bases, with 6 bases remaining between them. CDR3: CASSIPGEQYF. The CDR3, as DNA: TGTGCCAGTAGTATCCCCGGCGAGCAGTACTTC.

The J gene is TRBJ2-1, the V gene TRBV19, with TRBD1 matching 11 bases. The CDR3 contains 15 residues. V gave up 6 bases and J gave up 8 bases; unmatched junction bases: 9. The germline V gene has CDR1 LNHDA and CDR2 SQIVND (reference sequence). CDR3 DNA: TGTGCCAGTAGGACTACCGGACAGGGGGCAGATGAGCAGTTCTTC. Translating it yields CASRTTGQGADEQFF. Full variable domain (rest looked up from reference TRBV19 and TRBJ2-1): DGGITQSPKYLFRKEGQNVTLSCEQNLNHDAMYWYRQDPGQGLRLIYYSQIVNDFQKGDIAEGYSVSREKKESFPLTVTSAQKNPTAFYLCASRTTGQGADEQFFGPGTRLTVL.

This clone was observed a few times. The V and J genes are TRBV12-5 and TRBJ1-1, with D perhaps matching TRBD1 (5 bases). The CDR3 is made up of 14 amino acids. The germline V gene has CDR1 LGHNT and CDR2 FRNRAP. Deletions cut 1 base from V and 0 bases from J, with 6 bases between. CDR3 bases: TGTGCTAGTGGTTTGGAGGGGCTGAACACTGAAGCTTTCTTT. This translates into CASGLEGLNTEAFF.

This clone showed up just a few times. The chain links TRBV30 to TRBJ1-5, with D hard to call. The CDR3 totals 15 residues. V lost 4 bases and J lost 0, with 13 bases in between. CDR1 and CDR2 (germline): GTSNPN, SVGIG (reference sequence). The CDR3, as DNA: TGTGCCTGGAAAAGGGTGGGAGATAGCAATCAGCCCCAGCATTTT. Translating gives CAWKRVGDSNQPQHF.